This T cell receptor beta chain was sequenced for a study of cytomegalovirus exposure and HLA in healthy donors. Donors counted as nominally healthy when sampled, yet unrecorded immune exposures were likely. The table lists this clone with many counts. Germline lookup yields CDR1 SGHDT and CDR2 YYEEEE. J gave up 3 bases and V 5 bases, and 2 bases lay outside the gene matches. The CDR3 has 14 amino acids. A multiplex PCR was run with 60 Vbeta primers and 13 Jbeta primers. Method: immunoSEQ multiplex PCR; TCRdb's copy keeps in-frame clones and lacks some. The sample contains about 140,000 clones, 60% to 80% of which appear only once.

Specimen: PBMCs. This clonotype was obtained from a woman aged 25 to 39 in good health and CMV-seronegative. The chain combines TRBV5-6 with TRBJ2-2, with TRBD1 identical over 9 bases. The CDR3 is CASSGQGYTGELFF. The CDR3 nucleotides read TGTGCCAGCAGTGGACAGGGGTACACCGGGGAGCTGTTTTTT.